Listed below are T cell receptor beta chains from one sample, sequenced in a study of T cells in Graves' hyperthyroidism and ophthalmopathy. TCRdb reprocessed the multiplex PCR reads with MiXCR, giving one entry per CDR3 protein. The data hold approximately 640,000 distinct CDR3 sequences, with just under 45% observed a single time. The material sequenced was peripheral blood or thyroid tissue (not recorded which). These TCRs come from an adult man with Graves' disease, either hyperthyroidism or ophthalmopathy (not recorded which). Both conserved end residues are part of each CDR3. D genes are given only for firm matches. Clone sizes are given selectively: once, few, many, or a class where the clone is expanded.

d_gene: .
abundance: .
v_gene: TRBV10-3
j_gene: TRBJ1-4
CDR3aa: CAISDDPGKATNEKLFF
CDR3nt: TGTGCCATCAGTGACGATCCGGGAAAAGCAACTAATGAAAAACTGTTTTTT

d_gene: TRBD1
abundance: .
v_gene: TRBV12-3/TRBV12-4
j_gene: TRBJ2-7
CDR3aa: CASESKGQASSYEQYF
CDR3nt: TGTGCCAGCGAGTCTAAGGGACAGGCGAGCTCCTACGAGCAGTACTTC

d_gene: TRBD1
abundance: few
v_gene: TRBV20-1
j_gene: TRBJ1-5
CDR3aa: CSARSGGEGNQPQHF
CDR3nt: TGCAGTGCTAGATCAGGGGGCGAGGGCAATCAGCCCCAGCATTTT

d_gene: TRBD1
abundance: few
v_gene: TRBV20-1
j_gene: TRBJ1-4
CDR3aa: CSVPSTGGNEKLFF
CDR3nt: TGCAGTGTACCCTCGACAGGGGGGAATGAAAAACTGTTTTTT

d_gene: .
abundance: many
v_gene: TRBV29-1
j_gene: TRBJ1-1
CDR3aa: CSVAGAMNTEAFF
CDR3nt: TGCAGCGTCGCGGGGGCGATGAACACTGAAGCTTTCTTT

d_gene: .
abundance: .
v_gene: TRBV7-6
j_gene: TRBJ2-7
CDR3aa: CASKGRTSSYEQYF
CDR3nt: TGTGCCAGCAAAGGACGGACGAGCTCCTACGAGCAGTACTTC

d_gene: TRBD1
abundance: many
v_gene: TRBV20-1
j_gene: TRBJ1-5
CDR3aa: CSATTGNQPQHF
CDR3nt: TGCAGTGCAACGACAGGGAATCAGCCCCAGCATTTT

d_gene: .
abundance: few
v_gene: TRBV12-3/TRBV12-4
j_gene: TRBJ1-2
CDR3aa: CASSFYKLRGEDYGYTF
CDR3nt: TGTGCCAGCAGTTTTTACAAATTGCGGGGGGAAGACTATGGCTACACCTTC

d_gene: .
abundance: many
v_gene: TRBV9
j_gene: TRBJ1-6
CDR3aa: CASSVVQGNSPLHF
CDR3nt: TGTGCCAGCAGCGTAGTCCAGGGGAACTCACCCCTCCACTTT

d_gene: TRBD1
abundance: .
v_gene: TRBV9
j_gene: TRBJ1-2
CDR3aa: CASQGGELYGYTF
CDR3nt: TGTGCCAGCCAGGGGGGCGAGCTCTATGGCTACACCTTC

d_gene: .
abundance: many
v_gene: TRBV29-1
j_gene: TRBJ1-5
CDR3aa: CSVVGQPNQPQHF
CDR3nt: TGCAGCGTTGTGGGGCAGCCGAATCAGCCCCAGCATTTT

d_gene: .
abundance: many
v_gene: TRBV6-1
j_gene: TRBJ1-1
CDR3aa: CASSPMSLNTEAFF
CDR3nt: TGTGCCAGCAGTCCCATGAGCCTGAACACTGAAGCTTTCTTT

d_gene: TRBD1
abundance: few
v_gene: TRBV7-2
j_gene: TRBJ2-7
CDR3aa: CASSFFGTGGTYEQYF
CDR3nt: TGTGCCAGCAGCTTTTTCGGGACAGGGGGTACTTACGAGCAGTACTTC

d_gene: TRBD1
abundance: few
v_gene: TRBV7-6
j_gene: TRBJ2-2
CDR3aa: CASSFPGGAPGELFF
CDR3nt: TGTGCCAGCAGCTTCCCAGGGGGCGCCCCCGGGGAGCTGTTTTTT

d_gene: .
abundance: many
v_gene: TRBV29-1
j_gene: TRBJ2-5
CDR3aa: CSVWGGNSRQETQYF
CDR3nt: TGCAGCGTATGGGGTGGAAATTCTAGGCAAGAGACCCAGTACTTC

d_gene: TRBD1
abundance: many
v_gene: TRBV10-3
j_gene: TRBJ2-7
CDR3aa: CAISPGTDYEQYF
CDR3nt: TGTGCCATCAGCCCCGGGACAGATTACGAGCAGTACTTC

d_gene: .
abundance: many
v_gene: TRBV7-8
j_gene: TRBJ2-7
CDR3aa: CASSLRLDTTYEQYF
CDR3nt: TGTGCCAGCAGCTTAAGGCTGGACACCACCTACGAGCAGTACTTC

d_gene: TRBD2
abundance: many
v_gene: TRBV20-1
j_gene: TRBJ2-5
CDR3aa: CSTLAGVETQYF
CDR3nt: TGCTCGACTCTAGCGGGGGTCGAGACCCAGTACTTC

d_gene: .
abundance: many
v_gene: TRBV24-1
j_gene: TRBJ2-6
CDR3aa: CATSESGVGANVLTF
CDR3nt: TGTGCCACCAGTGAATCAGGAGTCGGAGCCAACGTCCTGACTTTC

d_gene: TRBD1
abundance: few
v_gene: TRBV11-2
j_gene: TRBJ1-5
CDR3aa: CASSLGDRDNQPQHF
CDR3nt: TGTGCCAGCAGCTTAGGGGACAGGGACAATCAGCCCCAGCATTTT

d_gene: .
abundance: .
v_gene: TRBV29-1
j_gene: TRBJ1-2
CDR3aa: CSVTSVGDGYTF
CDR3nt: TGCAGCGTAACCAGTGTGGGGGATGGCTACACCTTC

d_gene: .
abundance: .
v_gene: TRBV5-4
j_gene: TRBJ1-1
CDR3aa: CASSLDTGAFF
CDR3nt: TGTGCCAGCAGCTTGGACACAGGAGCTTTCTTT

d_gene: TRBD1
abundance: .
v_gene: TRBV20-1
j_gene: TRBJ1-5
CDR3aa: CSPRKTGIHQPQHF
CDR3nt: TGCAGTCCTCGTAAGACAGGGATACATCAGCCCCAGCATTTT

d_gene: TRBD2
abundance: .
v_gene: TRBV7-6
j_gene: TRBJ2-6
CDR3aa: CASSLVSGRANVLTF
CDR3nt: TGTGCCAGCAGCTTGGTTAGCGGGAGGGCCAACGTCCTGACTTTC

d_gene: .
abundance: .
v_gene: TRBV29-1
j_gene: TRBJ1-2
CDR3aa: CSVEIGPSF
CDR3nt: TGCAGCGTTGAAATAGGGCCAAGCTTC

d_gene: .
abundance: .
v_gene: TRBV20-1
j_gene: TRBJ1-3
CDR3aa: CSAKVSGSGNTIYF
CDR3nt: TGCAGTGCTAAGGTTTCTGGGTCTGGAAACACCATATATTTT

d_gene: .
abundance: .
v_gene: TRBV25-1
j_gene: TRBJ2-5
CDR3aa: CASAAGEAQYF
CDR3nt: TGTGCCAGCGCGGCCGGAGAGGCCCAGTACTTC

d_gene: .
abundance: few
v_gene: TRBV10-3
j_gene: TRBJ1-5
CDR3aa: CASSFAGQPQHF
CDR3nt: TGTGCCAGCAGTTTTGCGGGACAGCCCCAGCATTTT

d_gene: .
abundance: many
v_gene: TRBV7-9
j_gene: TRBJ2-7
CDR3aa: CASSPWGEQYF
CDR3nt: TGTGCCAGCAGCCCCTGGGGCGAGCAGTACTTC

d_gene: .
abundance: .
v_gene: TRBV29-1
j_gene: TRBJ1-2
CDR3aa: CSLGSGTANYGYTF
CDR3nt: TGCAGCTTGGGCAGTGGAACAGCTAACTATGGCTACACCTTC

d_gene: .
abundance: .
v_gene: TRBV9
j_gene: TRBJ1-5
CDR3aa: CASSRGQVNQPQHF
CDR3nt: TGTGCCAGCAGCCGCGGACAAGTCAATCAGCCCCAGCATTTT

d_gene: TRBD1
abundance: .
v_gene: TRBV6-5
j_gene: TRBJ2-5
CDR3aa: CASSPQVDRRLETQYF
CDR3nt: TGTGCCAGCAGTCCCCAAGTGGACAGGAGACTAGAGACCCAGTACTTC

d_gene: .
abundance: many
v_gene: TRBV2
j_gene: TRBJ2-5
CDR3aa: CASSPDIDQETQYF
CDR3nt: TGTGCCAGCAGTCCTGACATAGACCAAGAGACCCAGTACTTC

d_gene: TRBD1
abundance: many
v_gene: TRBV7-9
j_gene: TRBJ2-2
CDR3aa: CASSLGTGETGELFF
CDR3nt: TGTGCCAGCAGCTTAGGGACAGGGGAAACCGGGGAGCTGTTTTTT

d_gene: .
abundance: few
v_gene: TRBV7-2
j_gene: TRBJ2-5
CDR3aa: CASSLDNSGETQYF
CDR3nt: TGTGCCAGCAGCTTAGATAACTCCGGAGAGACCCAGTACTTC

d_gene: TRBD1
abundance: few
v_gene: TRBV5-4
j_gene: TRBJ1-2
CDR3aa: CASSKGQGMDYGYTF
CDR3nt: TGTGCCAGCAGCAAAGGACAGGGAATGGACTATGGCTACACCTTC

d_gene: TRBD2
abundance: .
v_gene: TRBV10-2
j_gene: TRBJ2-5
CDR3aa: CASSLYGTSGNQETQYF
CDR3nt: TGCGCCAGCAGCCTATACGGGACTAGCGGTAACCAAGAGACCCAGTACTTC

d_gene: TRBD1
abundance: few
v_gene: TRBV29-1
j_gene: TRBJ1-2
CDR3aa: CSWNGQGMYGYTF
CDR3nt: TGCAGCTGGAACGGACAGGGGATGTATGGCTACACCTTC

d_gene: .
abundance: many
v_gene: TRBV14
j_gene: TRBJ1-4
CDR3aa: CASSQEPGTKLFF
CDR3nt: TGTGCCAGCAGCCAAGAACCAGGAACCAAACTGTTTTTT

d_gene: .
abundance: few
v_gene: TRBV4-1
j_gene: TRBJ2-7
CDR3aa: CASSQRDTDSYEQYF
CDR3nt: TGCGCCAGCAGCCAGCGGGACACCGACTCCTACGAGCAGTACTTC

d_gene: .
abundance: .
v_gene: TRBV10-3
j_gene: TRBJ2-2
CDR3aa: CAISDRRATANTGELFF
CDR3nt: TGTGCCATCAGCGATCGTCGTGCGACAGCGAACACCGGGGAGCTGTTTTTT